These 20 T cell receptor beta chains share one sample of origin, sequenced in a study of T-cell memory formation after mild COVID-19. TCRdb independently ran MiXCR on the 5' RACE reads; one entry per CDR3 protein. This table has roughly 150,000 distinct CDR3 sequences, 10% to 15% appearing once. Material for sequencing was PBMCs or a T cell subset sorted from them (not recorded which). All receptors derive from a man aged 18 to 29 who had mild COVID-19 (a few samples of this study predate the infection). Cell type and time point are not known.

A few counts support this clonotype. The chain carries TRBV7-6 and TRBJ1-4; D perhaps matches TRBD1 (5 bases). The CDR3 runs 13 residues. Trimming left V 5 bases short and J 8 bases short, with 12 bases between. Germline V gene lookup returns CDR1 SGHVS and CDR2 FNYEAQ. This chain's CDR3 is CASSAGAAEKLFF. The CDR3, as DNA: TGTGCCAGCAGCGCCGGGGCGGCAGAAAAACTGTTTTTT.

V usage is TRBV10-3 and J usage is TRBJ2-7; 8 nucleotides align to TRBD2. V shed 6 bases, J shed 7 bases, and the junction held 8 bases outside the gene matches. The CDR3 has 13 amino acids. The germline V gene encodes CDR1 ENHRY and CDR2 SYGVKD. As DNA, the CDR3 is TGTGCCATCAGGGGCGGGGGGCCCGGTGAGCAGTACTTC. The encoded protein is CAIRGGGPGEQYF.

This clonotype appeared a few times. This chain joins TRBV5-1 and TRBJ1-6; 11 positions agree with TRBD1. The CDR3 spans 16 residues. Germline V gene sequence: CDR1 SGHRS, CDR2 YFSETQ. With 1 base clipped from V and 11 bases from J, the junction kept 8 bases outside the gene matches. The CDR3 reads CASSLNFGQGATPLHF. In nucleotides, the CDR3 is TGCGCCAGCAGCTTGAATTTCGGACAGGGGGCAACACCCCTCCACTTT.

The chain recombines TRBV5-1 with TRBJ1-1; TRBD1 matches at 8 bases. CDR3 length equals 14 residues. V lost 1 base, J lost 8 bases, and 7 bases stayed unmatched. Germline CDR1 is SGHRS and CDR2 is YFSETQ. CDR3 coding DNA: TGCGCCAGCAGCTTGAGTTGGACAGGGACGGAAGCTTTCTTT. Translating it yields CASSLSWTGTEAFF.

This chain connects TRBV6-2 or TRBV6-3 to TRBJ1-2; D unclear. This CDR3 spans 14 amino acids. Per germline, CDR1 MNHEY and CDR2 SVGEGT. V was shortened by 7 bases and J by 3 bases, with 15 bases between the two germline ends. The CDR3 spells CASTELGRYYGYTF. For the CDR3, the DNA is TGTGCCAGCACCGAACTCGGACGGTACTATGGCTACACCTTC.

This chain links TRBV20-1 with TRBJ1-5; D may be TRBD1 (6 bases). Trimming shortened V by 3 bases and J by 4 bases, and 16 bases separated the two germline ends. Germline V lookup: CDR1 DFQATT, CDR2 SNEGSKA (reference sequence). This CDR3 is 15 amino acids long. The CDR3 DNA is TGCAGTGCTAGGGTTTCTGGACAGCAAAATCAGCCCCAGCATTTT. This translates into CSARVSGQQNQPQHF.

As DNA, the CDR3 is TGTGCCAGCAGCCCTTGGCCAGGGGCAGAGACCCAGTACTTC. Amino acid sequence: CASSPWPGAETQYF. The chain links TRBV7-2 to TRBJ2-5, with TRBD1 as a possible D gene (6 bases). V was trimmed by 5 bases and J by 4 bases, leaving 14 bases between them. This CDR3 spans 14 amino acids. Germline loops: CDR1 SGHTA, CDR2 FQGNSA.

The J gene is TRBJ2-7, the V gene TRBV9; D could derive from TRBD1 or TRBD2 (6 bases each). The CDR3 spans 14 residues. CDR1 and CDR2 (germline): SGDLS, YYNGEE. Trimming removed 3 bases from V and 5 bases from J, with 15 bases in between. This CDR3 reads CASSAAGGPHEQYF. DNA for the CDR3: TGTGCCAGCAGCGCAGCCGGGGGCCCTCACGAGCAGTACTTC.

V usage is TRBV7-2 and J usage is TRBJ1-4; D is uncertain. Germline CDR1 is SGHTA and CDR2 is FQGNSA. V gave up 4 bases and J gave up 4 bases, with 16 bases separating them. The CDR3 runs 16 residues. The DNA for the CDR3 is TGTGCCAGCAGCTCGCCCCCCGGGAGAAGTAATGAAAAACTGTTTTTT. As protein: CASSSPPGRSNEKLFF. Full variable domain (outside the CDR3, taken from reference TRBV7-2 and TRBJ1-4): GAGVSQSPSNKVTEKGKDVELRCDPISGHTALYWYRQSLGQGLEFLIYFQGNSAPDKSGLPSDRFSAERTGGSVSTLTIQRTQQEDSAVYLCASSSPPGRSNEKLFFGSGTQLSVL.

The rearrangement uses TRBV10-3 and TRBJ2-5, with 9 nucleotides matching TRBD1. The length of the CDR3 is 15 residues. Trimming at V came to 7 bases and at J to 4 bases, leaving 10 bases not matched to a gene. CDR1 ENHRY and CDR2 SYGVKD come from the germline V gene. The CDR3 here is CAITRDREARETQYF. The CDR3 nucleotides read TGTGCCATCACTAGGGACAGGGAGGCTCGAGAGACCCAGTACTTC.

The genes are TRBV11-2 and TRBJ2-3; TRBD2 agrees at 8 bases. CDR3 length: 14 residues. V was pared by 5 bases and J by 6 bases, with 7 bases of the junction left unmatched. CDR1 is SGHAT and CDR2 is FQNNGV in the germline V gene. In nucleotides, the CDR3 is TGTGCCAGCAGCCCAGCGGGGGTGCCGGATACGCAGTATTTT. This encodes CASSPAGVPDTQYF.

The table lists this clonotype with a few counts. The CDR3 DNA reads TGTGCCAGCAGTGAAAACAGGGGGTACGAGCAGTACTTC. Translated: CASSENRGYEQYF. The genes are TRBV6-1 and TRBJ2-7; TRBD1 matches at 8 bases. This CDR3 has 13 amino acids. Germline assignment: CDR1 MNHNS and CDR2 SASEGT. Germline trimming cut 2 bases from V and 4 bases from J; bases unmatched to any gene: 1.

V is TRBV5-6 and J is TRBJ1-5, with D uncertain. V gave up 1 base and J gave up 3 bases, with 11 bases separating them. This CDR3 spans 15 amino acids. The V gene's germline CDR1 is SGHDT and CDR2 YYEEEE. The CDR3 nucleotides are TGTGCCAGCAGCTTGCGTGATGCCTTCAATCAGCCCCAGCATTTT. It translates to CASSLRDAFNQPQHF.

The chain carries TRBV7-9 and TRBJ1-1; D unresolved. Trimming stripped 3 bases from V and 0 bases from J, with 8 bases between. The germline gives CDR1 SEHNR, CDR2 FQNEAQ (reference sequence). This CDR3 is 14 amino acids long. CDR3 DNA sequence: TGTGCCAGCAGCTTTTGGGGTGTGAACACTGAAGCTTTCTTT. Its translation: CASSFWGVNTEAFF.

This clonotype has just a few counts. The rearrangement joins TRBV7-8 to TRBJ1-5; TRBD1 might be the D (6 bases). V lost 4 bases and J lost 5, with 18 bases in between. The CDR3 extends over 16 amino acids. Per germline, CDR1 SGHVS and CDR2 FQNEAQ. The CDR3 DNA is TGTGCCAGCAGCTCCCCTCAGGGGCAAGGTGATCAGCCCCAGCATTTT. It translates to CASSSPQGQGDQPQHF.

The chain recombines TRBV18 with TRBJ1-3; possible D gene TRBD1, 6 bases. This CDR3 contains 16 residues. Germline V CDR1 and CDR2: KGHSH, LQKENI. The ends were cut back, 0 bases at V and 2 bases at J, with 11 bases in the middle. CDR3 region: CASSPPGGGTGNTIYF. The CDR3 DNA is TGTGCCAGCTCACCACCAGGAGGGGGAACTGGAAACACCATATATTTT.

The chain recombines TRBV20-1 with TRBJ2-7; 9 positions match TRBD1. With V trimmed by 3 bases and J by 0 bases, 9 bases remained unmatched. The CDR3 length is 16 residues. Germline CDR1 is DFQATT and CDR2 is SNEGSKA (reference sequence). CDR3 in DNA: TGCAGTGCTAGCGCAGGGGGGACAGGGTTCTCCTACGAGCAGTACTTC. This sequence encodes CSASAGGTGFSYEQYF.

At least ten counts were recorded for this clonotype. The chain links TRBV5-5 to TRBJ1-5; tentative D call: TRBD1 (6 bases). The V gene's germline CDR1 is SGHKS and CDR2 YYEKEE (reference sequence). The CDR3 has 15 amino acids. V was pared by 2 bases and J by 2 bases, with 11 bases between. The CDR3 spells CASSFSTGGNQPQHF. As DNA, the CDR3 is TGTGCCAGCAGCTTTTCGACAGGCGGCAATCAGCCCCAGCATTTT.

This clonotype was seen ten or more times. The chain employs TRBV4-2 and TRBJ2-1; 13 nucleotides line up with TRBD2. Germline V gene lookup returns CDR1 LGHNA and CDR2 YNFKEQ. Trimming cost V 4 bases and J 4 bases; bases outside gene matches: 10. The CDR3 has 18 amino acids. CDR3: CASSPGTSGEALYNEQFF. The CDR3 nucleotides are TGTGCCAGCAGCCCTGGGACTAGCGGGGAGGCCCTGTACAATGAGCAGTTCTTC.

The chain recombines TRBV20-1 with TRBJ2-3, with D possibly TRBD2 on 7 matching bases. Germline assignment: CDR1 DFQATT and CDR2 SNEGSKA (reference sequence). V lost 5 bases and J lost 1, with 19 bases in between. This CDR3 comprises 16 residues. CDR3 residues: CSAPPAGGGRTDTQYF. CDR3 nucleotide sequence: TGCAGTGCTCCCCCCGCGGGCGGGGGCCGCACAGATACGCAGTATTTT.